One sample yielded the 21 T cell receptor beta chains listed below, sequenced in a study of blood T cell repertoires in COVID-19. Generated by immunoSEQ multiplex PCR, the TCRdb table keeps only in-frame clones and is missing some. In the table there are 200,000 to 250,000 clones, around 90% of which are singletons. The material sequenced was peripheral blood. The receptor source for this set is a man between 60 and 70 years old who had recovered from COVID-19.

The chain links TRBV24-1 to TRBJ2-3; possible D gene TRBD2, 6 bases. Trimming removed 3 bases from V and 3 bases from J, with 12 bases in between. The CDR3 is 15 residues long. Germline values: CDR1 KGHDR, CDR2 SFDVKD. Written as DNA, the CDR3 is TGTGCCACCAGTGATCCCGGGGACTTTACAGATACGCAGTATTTT. This gives the protein CATSDPGDFTDTQYF.

The rearrangement links TRBV3-1 (or the pseudogene TRBV3-2) to TRBJ1-2; perhaps TRBD1 as D (6 bases). CDR3 length: 15 amino acids. Germline lookup yields CDR1 LGHDT and CDR2 YNNKEL (reference sequence). Between the trimmed V and J ends, which lost 0 bases and 2 bases, there was a span of 10 bases. The CDR3 loop is CASSQDHGQNYGYTF. The CDR3 coding sequence is TGTGCCAGCAGCCAAGATCACGGACAGAACTATGGCTACACCTTC.

This chain joins TRBV7-2 and TRBJ2-3; perhaps TRBD1 as D (5 bases). The V end was cut by 6 bases, the J end by 4 bases, with 14 bases between. CDR1 is SGHTA, CDR2 FQGNSA, per germline. This CDR3 has 14 residues. CDR3 sequence reads: CASRKLGVADTQYF. DNA for the CDR3: TGTGCCAGCAGAAAATTAGGGGTGGCAGATACGCAGTATTTT.

This clone was counted a few times. V gene TRBV4-1 combines with J gene TRBJ1-5; 7 nucleotides align to TRBD1. The CDR3 contains 16 residues. V lost 3 bases, J lost 2 bases, and 7 bases stayed unmatched. Per the germline V gene, CDR1 is MGHRA and CDR2 is YSYEKL. CDR3 residues: CASSHQDRRRNQPQHF. The CDR3 DNA reads as TGCGCCAGCAGCCACCAGGACAGGAGGCGCAATCAGCCCCAGCATTTT.

The V gene is TRBV28, the J gene TRBJ2-7; no reliable D call. Trimming pared 2 bases from V and 3 bases from J, leaving 8 bases between. The CDR3 runs to 13 residues. Germline V gene lookup returns CDR1 MDHEN and CDR2 SYDVKM. CDR3 in DNA: TGTGCCAGCAGTTTAGGGCCAGGCTACGAGCAGTACTTC. This translates into CASSLGPGYEQYF. The whole variable domain, remainder taken from reference TRBV28 and TRBJ2-7, is DVKVTQSSRYLVKRTGEKVFLECVQDMDHENMFWYRQDPGLGLRLIYFSYDVKMKEKGDIPEGYSVSREKKERFSLILESASTNQTSMYLCASSLGPGYEQYFGPGTRLTVT.

This clone has only one observation. This chain joins TRBV5-1 and TRBJ2-5; D not certain. V lost 3 bases and J 1 base, leaving 4 bases between the germline ends. The CDR3 is 12 residues long. Germline CDR1 and CDR2: SGHRS and YFSETQ. The CDR3, as DNA: TGCGCCAGCAGCTCTACCCAAGAGACCCAGTACTTC. The encoded protein is CASSSTQETQYF. The entire variable domain, with the rest obtained from reference TRBV5-1 and TRBJ2-5, is as follows: KAGVTQTPRYLIKTRGQQVTLSCSPISGHRSVSWYQQTPGQGLQFLFEYFSETQRNKGNFPGRFSGRQFSNSRSEMNVSTLELGDSALYLCASSSTQETQYFGPGTRLLVL.

This sequence joins TRBV27 and TRBJ1-1; D is uncertain. Germline V lookup: CDR1 MNHEY, CDR2 SMNVEV (reference sequence). This CDR3 is 13 amino acids long. V was clipped by 0 bases and J by 5 bases, with 7 bases between them. The DNA of the CDR3 is TGTGCCAGCAGTTTATCGAGATTTACTGAAGCTTTCTTT. Translated: CASSLSRFTEAFF.

The gene calls are TRBV3-1 (or the pseudogene TRBV3-2) and TRBJ1-2; tentatively, D is TRBD1 (5 bases). CDR1 is LGHDT and CDR2 is YNNKEL in the germline V gene (reference sequence). Trimming took 0 bases from V and 4 from J, leaving 9 bases between them. The CDR3 has 14 amino acids. CDR3 nucleotides: TGTGCCAGCAGCCAAGATACAGGTGGCTATGGCTACACCTTC. It is translated as CASSQDTGGYGYTF.

This clone has just one count. The V call is TRBV19, the J call TRBJ1-5; the D is unclear. The CDR3 spans 16 residues. The V end lost 4 bases, the J end lost 0 bases, and 13 bases lay between the germline ends. The V gene's germline CDR1 is LNHDA and CDR2 SQIVND (reference sequence). The chain's CDR3 is CASSRAGTYSNQPQHF. The CDR3 nucleotides are TGTGCCAGTAGTAGAGCAGGTACCTATAGCAATCAGCCCCAGCATTTT.

The rearrangement links TRBV25-1 to TRBJ1-4; no firm D call. The CDR3 sequence is 13 residues long. With 6 bases removed from V and 4 bases from J, the gap between germline ends came to 9 bases. The germline gives CDR1 MGHDK, CDR2 SYGVNS. The CDR3 protein is CASSPRVNEKLFF. DNA of the CDR3: TGTGCCAGCAGCCCCCGCGTTAATGAAAAACTGTTTTTT.

The chain employs TRBV29-1 and TRBJ2-1; D gene unclear. The germline V gene encodes CDR1 SQVTM and CDR2 ANQGSEA. Between the trimmed V and J ends, which lost 3 bases and 10 bases, there was a span of 10 bases. The CDR3 is 11 residues long. CDR3 region: CSVETASEQFF. In nucleotides, the CDR3 is TGCAGCGTTGAGACTGCCAGCGAGCAGTTCTTC.

The J gene is TRBJ2-5, the V gene TRBV28; tentative D call: TRBD2 (6 bases). CDR1 and CDR2 from the germline V gene are MDHEN and SYDVKM. The length of the CDR3 is 13 residues. Trimming pared 4 bases from V and 6 bases from J, leaving 12 bases between. The CDR3 sequence: CASSWGGVQTQYF. In DNA form, the CDR3 reads TGTGCCAGCAGTTGGGGCGGGGTGCAGACCCAGTACTTC.

The chain couples TRBV30 to TRBJ2-7, with D uncertain. The V gene's germline CDR1 is GTSNPN and CDR2 SVGIG (reference sequence). The CDR3 is 12 amino acids. Trimming took off 0 bases at V and 7 bases at J, with 10 bases between the two ends. CDR3 nucleotide sequence: TGTGCCTGGAGTGTGCGATTGAGGGAGCAGTACTTC. This translates into CAWSVRLREQYF.

V is TRBV19 and J is TRBJ1-5; D is possibly TRBD1 (5 bases). V lost 11 bases and J 0 bases, leaving 17 bases between the germline ends. Germline V gene data show CDR1 as LNHDA and CDR2 as SQIVND (reference sequence). The CDR3 runs to 15 residues. The chain's CDR3 is CASTWGGDSNQPQHF. For the CDR3, the DNA is TGTGCCTCCACTTGGGGCGGGGATAGCAATCAGCCCCAGCATTTT.

This clone was seen just once. This chain's CDR3 is CASSQGGLDTEAFF. The DNA for the CDR3 is TGTGCCAGCAGCCAGGGGGGTCTGGACACTGAAGCTTTCTTT. The chain couples TRBV3-1 (or the pseudogene TRBV3-2) to TRBJ1-1; maybe TRBD1 (5 bases). V lost 3 bases and J 3 bases, leaving 11 bases between the germline ends. The germline V gene has CDR1 LGHDT and CDR2 YNNKEL (reference sequence). The CDR3 contains 14 residues.

The chain joins TRBV12-3 or TRBV12-4 to TRBJ2-1; a possible D gene is TRBD1 (6 bases). The V end was cut by 7 bases, the J end by 16 bases, with 20 bases between. This CDR3 spans 12 amino acids. DNA of the CDR3: TGTGCCAGCAAGGCTTACGGGACAAGGGCATTCTTC. Encoded protein: CASKAYGTRAFF.

The chain couples TRBV11-2 to TRBJ2-7; TRBD1 is a possible D gene (6 bases). V dropped 6 bases and J dropped 4 bases, with 16 bases sitting between them. The CDR3 contains 14 residues. In germline, CDR1 is SGHAT, CDR2 FQNNGV. CDR3 region: CASSLPGHHYEQYF. CDR3 DNA sequence: TGTGCCAGCAGTTTGCCGGGACACCATTACGAGCAGTACTTC. Combining the CDR3 with reference TRBV11-2 and TRBJ2-7 gives the whole variable domain EAGVAQSPRYKIIEKRQSVAFWCNPISGHATLYWYQQILGQGPKLLIQFQNNGVVDDSQLPKDRFSAERLKGVDSTLKIQPAKLEDSAVYLCASSLPGHHYEQYFGPGTRLTVT.

In its sample, this clone was seen once. The chain joins TRBV4-1 to TRBJ1-4; 9 positions agree with TRBD1. V shed 2 bases, J shed 8 bases, and the junction held 6 bases outside the gene matches. CDR1 and CDR2 from the germline V gene are MGHRA and YSYEKL. The CDR3 totals 15 residues. CDR3 sequence reads: CASSQRGQGKEKLFF. In nucleotides, the CDR3 is TGCGCCAGCAGCCAACGAGGACAGGGGAAAGAAAAACTGTTTTTT.

A few counts support this clone. Mismatch with germline at one junction end may stem from a read error. The chain links TRBV7-7 to TRBJ2-2; 10 bases are a match to TRBD2. CDR3 size: 16 residues. The germline CDR1 and CDR2 sequences are SSHAT and FNYEAQ (reference sequence). The CDR3 protein is CASSQTLAGAVGELFF. CDR3 nucleotides: TGTGCTAGCAGCCAGACGCTAGCGGGAGCGGTCGGGGAGCTGTTTTTT.

This clone is a singleton in its sample. The chain carries TRBV7-2 and TRBJ1-1; D not certain. The germline V gene encodes CDR1 SGHTA and CDR2 FQGNSA. This CDR3 comprises 12 residues. Trimming removed 5 bases at V and 4 bases at J, with 8 bases between. The DNA for the CDR3 is TGTGCCAGCAGCCATCCCGGCACTGAAGCTTTCTTT. Translation gives CASSHPGTEAFF.

This chain uses TRBV23-1 with TRBJ2-5; D might be TRBD1 (6 bases). TRBV23-1 is sorted into the ORF group, with uncertain function. V lost 3 bases, J lost 1 base, and 30 bases lay in between. The CDR3 runs to 21 residues. The CDR3 DNA reads as TGCGCCAGCAGTCAGGACGTCTACCCGAAGGGGGACAACACCTTCCAAGAGACCCAGTACTTC. It is translated as CASSQDVYPKGDNTFQETQYF.